This T cell receptor (beta chain) was recovered during a study of T cell clonotyping in hematopoietic cell transplantation. This CDR3 has 14 residues. V was trimmed by 6 bases and J by 4 bases, leaving 15 bases between them. Looked up from germline, CDR1 is MDHEN and CDR2 is SYDVKM. Repertoires were generated with immunoSEQ multiplex PCR, while TCRdb's copy carries only in-frame clones and drops some. The data contain 15,000 or so clones, approximately 60% of them singletons. The chain links TRBV28 to TRBJ1-1; D call uncertain. The receptor was derived from a male patient in his fifties who had an allogeneic stem cell transplant from an unrelated donor, so T cells may come from the graft donor. Some clones in this sample may be carry-over from other donors' samples. The sequenced sample was PBMCs, obtained 30 days after allogeneic stem cell transplant. CDR3 coding DNA: TGTGCCAGCAGGCCCCGGGCAGTAACCACTGAAGCTTTCTTT. Its protein product is CASRPRAVTTEAFF.